This TCR beta chain was recorded in a study of cytomegalovirus exposure and HLA in healthy donors (dated by TCRdb to the late 2010s). With regard to the full study: According to an earlier analysis of 587 of the donors, about 190 million T cells yielded 90 million to 140 million unique TCR beta sequences and roughly 280 Gb of sequence data. An early release covering roughly 640 HLA-typed donors comprised about 300 gigabases of sequencing data and around 80 million unique TCR sequences. Of the 300 to 450 genotyped donors, around 81% fell in the genetic ancestry cluster associated with self-reported Caucasian donors. The aim of the study was to test whether cataloging public T cell receptors could identify signatures of past pathogen exposure. The T cell repertoires of some 670 subjects were profiled by immunosequencing and related to cytomegalovirus serostatus. In addition to the first cohort of 666 subjects, a separate validation cohort of approximately 120 different subjects was used. To predict cytomegalovirus infection status, the study brought together high-throughput TCR immunosequencing, statistical association of individual TCRs with disease status, and machine learning. In a later analysis, previously published TCR beta repertoires from some 640 donors were re-analyzed and high-resolution HLA genotyping was added so that TCR occurrence patterns could be studied. Rather than drawing on any new phenotypic data, the later analysis identified candidate immune exposures from TCR beta sequences and the way those sequences occurred across donors. An earlier analysis of a few hundred of the donors applied high-throughput TCR beta sequencing to assess whether each TCR beta V gene segment acted as functional or pseudogenic. Alongside the repertoire data, information on donor age, sex, ethnicity and CMV serostatus was compiled. A later genetic analysis used genome-wide SNP genotypes for about 60% of the roughly 670 donors, treating that subset as a discovery cohort. All discovery cohort repertoires had been generated using a single sequencing platform. HLA typing included class I and class II loci at four-digit resolution. The number of typed donors differed by locus: 629-630 for A, B, C, DRB1 and DQB1; 500 to 550 for DQA1; 606 for DPA1; and roughly 490 for DPB1. Five DR-DQ haplotypes were handled as single units for association and clustering, since linkage in the cohort was strong. Among about 410 genotyped donors of the cohort, an average of roughly 230,000 unique TCR beta nucleotide sequences was sequenced per donor, of which roughly 17% were non-productive. Study-wide findings and limitations: Immune exposure information for the cohort was limited to CMV serostatus. Cytomegalovirus status was reported to be diagnosed by the classifier with high specificity and sensitivity in both the original and validation cohorts. Linkage disequilibrium might explain the correlated functional status among segregating V segments, but an unknown experimental factor could not be ruled out. When HLA alleles, especially DR and DQ, strongly co-occurred, attributing TCR associations to individual alleles was difficult. In a later genetic analysis, a missense DCLRE1C variant was associated with V-gene and J-gene trimming of TCR beta chains, and the association was replicated in an independent cohort. In a later analysis, HLA-associated TCR beta chains were found to be more clonally expanded and to have lower generation probabilities than equally common non-associated chains. A later analysis associated around 16,000 TCR beta sequences with specific HLA alleles at a false discovery rate of 0.05. The presence/absence analyses assumed that sequencing depth was roughly uniform across donors, and that assumption may not be true. In this cohort, only TCR beta chains were sequenced, and detectable features were limited by the absence of alpha or paired-chain data. Because HLA typing was unavailable for some donors at each locus, only the typed subset was used in association tests. Some IMGT-functional V segments, including TRBV6-2 and TRBV6-3, could not be told apart with the 87-base-pair reads, so those segments were excluded. A total of roughly 160 TCR beta chains were listed by the study as associated with cytomegalovirus. Roughly 15 rarely observed V segments, including chromosome 9 orphons, were excluded from the earlier analysis of about 610 of the donors because counts were too low. A later analysis reported that several top co-occurrence clusters appeared linked to parvovirus B19, influenza, CMV and Epstein-Barr virus. Compared with the approximately 670-donor mean, donors in an Asian-associated ancestry cluster had fewer N-insertions in productive TCRs, according to a later genetic analysis. According to a later analysis, most CMV-associated TCR beta chains appeared to be HLA-restricted, and the HLA associations seemed to be driven largely by CMV exposure. A cluster of highly shared sequence variants was judged likely to be a technical artifact of the sequencing pipeline. Three of the identified cytomegalovirus-associated TCR beta chains were confirmed in vitro to be specific for cytomegalovirus antigens. The authors suggested that the approach could potentially be extended to other disease states and immunological phenotypes. A further reported finding was that TCR beta sequences accurately predicted the HLA-A and HLA-B alleles for most subjects in the first cohort. While some public TCRs were present in many individuals, most TCR sequences turned up only very rarely across donors. A later analysis found that TCR association rates varied across HLA loci, with DRB1 alleles showing the most associated TCRs and HLA-C alleles the fewest. An earlier analysis of roughly 570 of the donors showed that most TCR beta V segments appeared in productive rearrangements either about 90% or about 30% of the time, which broadly matched IMGT annotations.

The method behind the library was the immunoSEQ multiplex PCR assay. The multiplex PCR relied on a mix of 60 forward primers for TCR Vbeta segments and 13 reverse primers for TCR Jbeta segments. A multiplex PCR assay on genomic DNA amplified the CDR3 region of rearranged TCR beta genes. The amplified TCR beta libraries were sequenced on the Illumina HiSeq System as 87-base-pair reads. The authors' pipeline ran thus. A later analysis tallied roughly 80 million unique TCR beta chains across the 640 or so repertoires, and about 12 million of those chains were shared by two or more donors. To remove PCR and sequencing errors, raw reads were error-corrected and collapsed into unique sequences using a nearest-neighbor algorithm that merged closely related sequences. Alignment of CDR3 sequences to IMGT reference sequences was used to assign V, D and J gene segments. For a sequence to be retained, a match of at least six nucleotides to both a V gene segment and a J gene segment was required. A rearrangement was called productive if the CDR3 had no stop codons and remained in frame with V and J, and every other rearrangement was called non-productive. Following IMGT convention, CDR3 was defined as the stretch from the second conserved V-encoded cysteine up to the conserved J-encoded phenylalanine. Sequences without an unambiguous match to a single V gene segment were excluded from the earlier analysis of about 630 of the donors. An earlier analysis of fewer than 750 of the donors classified V segments as functional when productive rearrangements were above 56.7% and as segregating when the standard deviation between donors was above 5%. A statistical classification framework was built for diagnosing cytomegalovirus status from the catalog of TCR beta chain sequences. V and J gene assignment, in a later analysis, came from comparing TCR nucleotide sequences with IMGT/GENE-DB human TR gene sequences. Using the TCRdist pipeline, a later analysis assigned CDR3 sequences along with most-parsimonious VDJ recombination scenarios. In a later analysis, each TCR beta chain was defined by its CDR3 amino acid sequence together with its V-gene family, and reads lacking a unique V-gene family were excluded. To address suspected cross-contamination and a sequencing artifact, a later analysis removed around 600 highly shared, low-generation-probability nucleotide sequences. For each public chain, a later analysis derived a clonal expansion index from normalized ranks of inferred template counts within each repertoire. In a later analysis, generation probabilities were computed using a VDJ recombination model fitted to out-of-frame rearrangements, and the results were checked against IGoR. Hypergeometric tests were used in a later analysis to score TCR-TCR, TCR-HLA and TCR-CMV co-occurrence, with a repertoire-size bias correction applied to the TCR pairs. A later analysis estimated false discovery rates by permuting HLA or CMV assignments 20 times. In a later analysis, co-occurring TCRs were grouped using DBSCAN, with TCRdist sequence similarity added in when clustering inside HLA-allele-positive subsets. For co-occurrence clustering, repertoires with fewer than 30,000 or more than 120,000 public chains were excluded, along with a handful of repertoires with anomalous nucleotide sharing. TCRdb provides this immuneACCESS table in a form limited to in-frame rearrangements. Some clones are lacking; in checked studies, under half of them reflect an unresolved V gene, and why the rest are absent is not known. From that table come the V and J calls and clone size; the DNA was used to work out D and trimming. The sample table on file contains under 100,000 clones. The leading ten clones occupy around 3.4% of the sample.

In total, 500 to 700 healthy bone marrow donors made up the cohort. At the time of sampling, all cohort members were nominally healthy, though unrecorded immune exposures were likely present. The donor was CMV seronegative and was included in the group of hundreds of seronegative cohort members. Every donor gave a peripheral blood sample, and the peripheral blood mononuclear cells from that sample were used for TCR beta sequencing. The Qiagen DNeasy Blood Extraction Kit was used to extract genomic DNA from the blood cell samples. Notes on this clone: The clone's antigen remains unknown.

The CDR3 holds 16 amino acids from the cysteine to the phenylalanine. The read is trimmed to its CDR3 DNA, 48 bases read in frame from base 1. In the germline V gene (reference sequence), CDR1 corresponds to LNHNV and CDR2 to YYDKDF. At the junction V is shortened by 0 bases and J by 0 bases, with 9 bases in between. The sequence links TRBV15 to TRBJ1-3; the D gene cannot be named for sure. This receptor was taken from a woman aged 25 to 39 in good health and CMV-seronegative. Material: PBMCs. The CDR3 loop reads CATSRDSTDSGNTIYF. The DNA sequence reads TGTGCCACCAGCAGAGATTCGACTGACTCTGGAAACACCATATATTTT.